These T cell receptor beta chains were read from a single sample in a study of CD8+ T cells in alopecia areata. Repertoires were generated with immunoSEQ multiplex PCR, while TCRdb's copy carries only in-frame clones and drops some. The sample yields 150,000 or so clones, over 45% seen once. The sequencing input was CD4+ T cells sorted from blood. The receptors were gathered from a human donor with alopecia areata. Both conserved end residues are part of each CDR3. A D gene is named only where the DNA matches it firmly. The size entry is marked missing in some rows and otherwise reads once, few, many or a size class.

size: -; D: -; J: TRBJ1-2; V: TRBV4-1; DNA: TGCGCCAGCAGCCAAGAGGGTTTCGGCTACACCTTC; CDR3: CASSQEGFGYTF
size: -; D: -; J: TRBJ2-7; V: TRBV6-1; DNA: TGTGCCAGCAGCCCCCCCGGGACCGCGACCTACGAGCAGTACTTC; CDR3: CASSPPGTATYEQYF
size: few; D: -; J: TRBJ1-1; V: TRBV29-1; DNA: TGCAGCGTTGCCACGGGGGTGGACACTGAAGCTTTCTTT; CDR3: CSVATGVDTEAFF
size: -; D: -; J: TRBJ1-4; V: TRBV6-5; DNA: TGTGCCAGCAGTTATTTAGGGGCTCCTAATGAAAAACTGTTTTTT; CDR3: CASSYLGAPNEKLFF
size: few; D: -; J: TRBJ2-7; V: TRBV27; DNA: TGTGCCAGCAGCCGCAATGGGGATAACGAGCAGTACTTC; CDR3: CASSRNGDNEQYF
size: few; D: TRBD1; J: TRBJ1-5; V: TRBV6-4; DNA: TGTGCCAGCAGTGGGGACAGTGGGAGCAATCAGCCCCAGCATTTT; CDR3: CASSGDSGSNQPQHF
size: -; D: -; J: TRBJ2-3; V: TRBV6-5; DNA: TGTGCCAGCAGTTACGGGGAATTGGGCACAGATACGCAGTATTTT; CDR3: CASSYGELGTDTQYF
size: -; D: -; J: TRBJ2-3; V: TRBV29-1; DNA: TGCAGCGTTGGACGCGGGGGCACAGATACGCAGTATTTT; CDR3: CSVGRGGTDTQYF
size: -; D: -; J: TRBJ2-1; V: TRBV29-1; DNA: TGCAGCGTTGAAGATCGTCCTCGAAGGCACGAGCAGTTCTTC; CDR3: CSVEDRPRRHEQFF
size: -; D: TRBD2; J: TRBJ2-1; V: TRBV7-2; DNA: TGTGCCAGCAGCGCCCCGGAGCGGGGGGGGTATAATTCCTACAATGAGCAGTTCTTC; CDR3: CASSAPERGGYNSYNEQFF
size: -; D: -; J: TRBJ1-2; V: TRBV30; DNA: TGTGCCTGGAGACAGGGACTCTATGGCTACACCTTC; CDR3: CAWRQGLYGYTF
size: few; D: -; J: TRBJ1-1; V: TRBV9; DNA: TGTGCCAGCAGCGTAGGACAGACTATGAACACTGAAGCTTTCTTT; CDR3: CASSVGQTMNTEAFF
size: -; D: -; J: TRBJ2-7; V: TRBV7-9; DNA: TGTGCCAGCAGCCGGGCAGTCTATAGCTACGAGCAGTACTTC; CDR3: CASSRAVYSYEQYF
size: few; D: -; J: TRBJ2-5; V: TRBV14; DNA: TGTGCCAGCAGCCAAGATATCTCGGCAGGGCAAGAGACCCAGTACTTC; CDR3: CASSQDISAGQETQYF
size: -; D: -; J: TRBJ2-7; V: TRBV5-1; DNA: TGCGCCAGCAGGCTGCGGGTCAGCTCCTACGAGCAGTACTTC; CDR3: CASRLRVSSYEQYF
size: -; D: TRBD1; J: TRBJ2-7; V: TRBV11-2; DNA: TGTGCCAGCAGCCTGACCGGGACAGTTTACTACGAGCAGTACTTC; CDR3: CASSLTGTVYYEQYF
size: -; D: -; J: TRBJ1-5; V: TRBV5-1; DNA: TGCGCCAGCAGCACGACAGGACAGCCGAATCAGCCCCAGCATTTT; CDR3: CASSTTGQPNQPQHF
size: -; D: TRBD2; J: TRBJ2-7; V: TRBV28; DNA: TGTGCCAGCAGTTCCGGGACTAGGTTCGGGGAGCAGTACTTC; CDR3: CASSSGTRFGEQYF
size: -; D: -; J: TRBJ1-1; V: TRBV6-5; DNA: TGTGCCAGCCGCTCTAACACTGAAGCTTTCTTT; CDR3: CASRSNTEAFF
size: few; D: -; J: TRBJ2-1; V: TRBV29-1; DNA: TGCAGCGTTGGGGGGGCGGGACCATACAATGAGCAGTTCTTC; CDR3: CSVGGAGPYNEQFF
size: -; D: -; J: TRBJ2-1; V: TRBV6-4; DNA: TGTGCCAGCAGTGCGGCGGGACAGCCCTACAATGAGCAGTTCTTC; CDR3: CASSAAGQPYNEQFF
size: few; D: -; J: TRBJ2-5; V: TRBV7-9; DNA: TGTGCCAGCAGACACCGGGACACCGGGAAAGAGACCCAGTACTTC; CDR3: CASRHRDTGKETQYF
size: -; D: -; J: TRBJ1-1; V: TRBV2; DNA: TGTGCCAGCAGTGACCCACGGGCGAACACTGAAGCTTTCTTT; CDR3: CASSDPRANTEAFF
size: -; D: -; J: TRBJ2-3; V: TRBV7-2; DNA: TGTGCCAGCAGCATTAGCGGCACAGATACGCAGTATTTT; CDR3: CASSISGTDTQYF
size: -; D: -; J: TRBJ2-3; V: TRBV4-1; DNA: TGCGCCAGCAGTCTAGGTTCCATCAACACAGATACGCAGTATTTT; CDR3: CASSLGSINTDTQYF
size: -; D: -; J: TRBJ1-1; V: TRBV5-1; DNA: TGCGCCAGCAGCTTAAGGGATTTCACTGAAGCTTTCTTT; CDR3: CASSLRDFTEAFF
size: -; D: -; J: TRBJ1-2; V: TRBV29-1; DNA: TGCAGCGTTGGTGTAGGGTCGGGTTATGGCTACACCTTC; CDR3: CSVGVGSGYGYTF
size: -; D: -; J: TRBJ1-3; V: TRBV29-1; DNA: TGCAGCGCACAGTCCAGCTCTGGAAACACCATATATTTT; CDR3: CSAQSSSGNTIYF
size: -; D: -; J: TRBJ2-1; V: TRBV4-1; DNA: TGCGCCAGCGCGGACCACTACAATGAGCAGTTCTTC; CDR3: CASADHYNEQFF
size: -; D: -; J: TRBJ2-7; V: TRBV29-1; DNA: TGCAGCGTAAAAGCCTACGATGAGCAGTACTTC; CDR3: CSVKAYDEQYF
size: -; D: -; J: TRBJ2-1; V: TRBV5-1; DNA: TGCGCCAGCATACCGGGACCGCTTTACAATGAGCAGTTCTTC; CDR3: CASIPGPLYNEQFF
size: few; D: TRBD1; J: TRBJ2-5; V: TRBV19; DNA: TGTGCCAGTAGTAGACAGGGGACCCAGTACTTC; CDR3: CASSRQGTQYF
size: many; D: -; J: TRBJ2-1; V: TRBV19; DNA: TGTGCCAGTAGTTTCAGGGGGGAAAACAAGCAGTTCTTC; CDR3: CASSFRGENKQFF
size: once; D: -; J: TRBJ1-1; V: TRBV2; DNA: TGTGCCAGTTTTACCGTGGGGAACACTGAAGCTTTCTTT; CDR3: CASFTVGNTEAFF
size: -; D: -; J: TRBJ2-7; V: TRBV5-1; DNA: TGCGCCAGCAGAGTTCAGGGGTCCTACGAGCAGTACTTC; CDR3: CASRVQGSYEQYF
size: few; D: -; J: TRBJ2-2; V: TRBV7-3; DNA: TGTGCCAGCAGCTTAATTTTCCAGACGCAGAACACCGGGGAGCTGTTTTTT; CDR3: CASSLIFQTQNTGELFF
size: many; D: TRBD1; J: TRBJ2-3; V: TRBV19; DNA: TGTGCCAGTAGATTTACCGGGACAGGGGACGATACGCAGTATTTT; CDR3: CASRFTGTGDDTQYF
size: few; D: TRBD2; J: TRBJ2-1; V: TRBV19; DNA: TGTGCCAGTAGTCTCATAGCGGGAGTTTACAATGAGCAGTTCTTC; CDR3: CASSLIAGVYNEQFF
size: -; D: -; J: TRBJ1-5; V: TRBV4-1; DNA: TGCGCCAGCAGCCAAAGCATTAGACAGCCCCAGCATTTT; CDR3: CASSQSIRQPQHF
size: -; D: -; J: TRBJ2-7; V: TRBV2; DNA: TGTGCCAGCAGTGCAGGAATAGTTCGTCCCTACGAGCAGTACTTC; CDR3: CASSAGIVRPYEQYF
size: -; D: -; J: TRBJ1-5; V: TRBV7-8; DNA: TGTGCCAGCAGCTTATCGAGCAATCAGCCCCAGCATTTT; CDR3: CASSLSSNQPQHF
size: -; D: TRBD1; J: TRBJ2-7; V: TRBV19; DNA: TGTGCCAGTAGTGGCCTCCCGGGACAGGGGTCCGAGCAGTACTTC; CDR3: CASSGLPGQGSEQYF
size: -; D: TRBD2; J: TRBJ2-2; V: TRBV6-5; DNA: TGTGCCAGCAGGATAACTAGCGCAACCGGGGAGCTGTTTTTT; CDR3: CASRITSATGELFF
size: few; D: -; J: TRBJ2-3; V: TRBV7-2; DNA: TGTGCCAGCAGCCTACGGACAGTAGCAGATACGCAGTATTTT; CDR3: CASSLRTVADTQYF
size: once; D: TRBD1; J: TRBJ2-7; V: TRBV27; DNA: TGTGCCAGCAGTGGAGACAGGGGGCTGGGAGAGCAGTACTTC; CDR3: CASSGDRGLGEQYF
size: few; D: -; J: TRBJ2-5; V: TRBV29-1; DNA: TGCAGCGTGGACCGACAGCAAGAGACCCAGTACTTC; CDR3: CSVDRQQETQYF
size: -; D: TRBD2; J: TRBJ2-2; V: TRBV11-2; DNA: TGTGCCAGCAGCTTTAGCGGGTCGAACACCGGGGAGCTGTTTTTT; CDR3: CASSFSGSNTGELFF
size: few; D: -; J: TRBJ1-2; V: TRBV12-5; DNA: TGTGCTAGCACCAGGGAAGGCTATGGCTACACCTTC; CDR3: CASTREGYGYTF
size: few; D: TRBD2; J: TRBJ2-5; V: TRBV5-1; DNA: TGCGCCAGCAGCTCGGGACTAGCGGGAAAACAGGAAGTGGAGACCCAGTACTTC; CDR3: CASSSGLAGKQEVETQYF
size: -; D: -; J: TRBJ2-3; V: TRBV6-5; DNA: TGTGCCAGCAGTTACTCGGATACTAGCATCCCAGATACGCAGTATTTT; CDR3: CASSYSDTSIPDTQYF